This T cell receptor (beta chain) came from a study of blood T cell repertoires in COVID-19. TCRdb's table, derived via immunoSEQ multiplex PCR, lists solely in-frame clones and lacks some. In the table there are 55,000 to 75,000 clones, roughly 77% of which are singletons. Germline loops: CDR1 LNHDA, CDR2 SQIVND (reference sequence). The V gene end was trimmed by 5 bases and the J gene end by 7 bases; junction bases not matched to a gene: 8. This CDR3 comprises 14 residues. This chain connects TRBV19 to TRBJ2-1; TRBD1 aligns across 7 bases. The specimen was peripheral blood. The source is a human donor in a cohort sampled during active COVID-19. The CDR3 protein is CASSARQGLNEQFF. In DNA, the CDR3 is TGTGCCAGTAGTGCCCGACAGGGTCTGAATGAGCAGTTCTTC. The full variable domain, completed using reference TRBV19 and TRBJ2-1, is DGGITQSPKYLFRKEGQNVTLSCEQNLNHDAMYWYRQDPGQGLRLIYYSQIVNDFQKGDIAEGYSVSREKKESFPLTVTSAQKNPTAFYLCASSARQGLNEQFFGPGTRLTVL.